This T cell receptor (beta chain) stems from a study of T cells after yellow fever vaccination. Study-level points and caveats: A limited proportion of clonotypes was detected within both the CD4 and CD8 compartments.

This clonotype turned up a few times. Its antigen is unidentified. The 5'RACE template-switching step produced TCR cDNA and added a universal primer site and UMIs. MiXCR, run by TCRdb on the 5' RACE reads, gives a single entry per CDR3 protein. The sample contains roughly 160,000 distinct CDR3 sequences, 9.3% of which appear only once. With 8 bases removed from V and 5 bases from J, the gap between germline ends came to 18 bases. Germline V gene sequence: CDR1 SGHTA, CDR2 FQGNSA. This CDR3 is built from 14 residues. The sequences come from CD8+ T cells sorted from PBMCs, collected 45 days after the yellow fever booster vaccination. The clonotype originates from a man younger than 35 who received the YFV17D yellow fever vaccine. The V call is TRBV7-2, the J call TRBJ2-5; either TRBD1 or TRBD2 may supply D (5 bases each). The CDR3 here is CASSLLGVRETQYF. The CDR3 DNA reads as TGTGCCAGCTCTCTACTGGGGGTGAGGGAGACCCAGTACTTC.